The following is a TCR beta chain sequence with its context. Its target is unknown. These data originate in a study of monozygotic twins with inflammatory bowel disease. Study-wide findings and caveats: What may have added variability to patient repertoires is that immunosuppressive treatments differed. Distinct T cell subtypes could not be told apart. Patients with IBD had less TCRbeta diversity (inverse Simpson) than their healthy co-twins.

The CDR3 sequence is 13 residues long. TCRdb reprocessed the 5' RACE reads and keeps a single row for each CDR3 protein, giving no DNA. This repertoire includes approximately 390,000 distinct CDR3 sequences. Whole-blood RNA isolation (total RNA) proceeded without T cell sorting. The V gene is TRBV12-3 or TRBV12-4, the J gene TRBJ1-4. The sample taken for sequencing was blood. The sequence was collected from a human donor with ulcerative colitis or Crohn's disease, or a healthy co-twin of an affected twin (not recorded which). The CDR3 here is CASSFGLNEKLFF.